The next 6 T cell receptor beta chains were all read from a single sample in a study of blood T cell repertoires in COVID-19. TCRdb's table, derived via immunoSEQ multiplex PCR, lists solely in-frame clones and lacks some. The sample records over 150,000 clones, roughly 84% being singletons. The sequenced sample consisted of peripheral blood. The receptors stem from an elderly woman with active or convalescent COVID-19.

The J gene is TRBJ2-7, the V gene TRBV4-1; 8 nucleotides match TRBD1. This CDR3 is built from 15 residues. The junction had 4 bases not matched to a gene; V was cut back by 0 bases and J by 3 bases. Germline CDR1 reads MGHRA; CDR2 reads YSYEKL. The CDR3 loop is CASSQESQGVYEQYF. CDR3 DNA: TGCGCCAGCAGCCAAGAGTCACAGGGGGTCTACGAGCAGTACTTC.

The chain uses TRBV10-3 and TRBJ1-2; the D is unclear. This CDR3 spans 11 amino acids. CDR1 ENHRY and CDR2 SYGVKD come from the germline V gene. V lost 8 bases and J lost 8, with 12 bases in between. Here the CDR3 DNA reads TGTGCCATCTTTGCGGGCTTAGGCTACACCTTC. Protein product: CAIFAGLGYTF.

CDR3 region: CASSYSFSSNQPQHF. CDR3 DNA: TGTGCCAGCAGTTACTCGTTCAGTAGCAATCAGCCCCAGCATTTT. V gene TRBV6-2 or TRBV6-3 combines with J gene TRBJ1-5; no firm D call. This CDR3 region has 15 residues. CDR1 is MNHEY, CDR2 SVGEGT, per germline. The V and J ends lost 0 bases and 0 bases respectively, with 6 bases between them.

The CDR3 sequence is CASSQVSIRGGDTEAFF. The CDR3 nucleotides are TGCGCCAGCAGCCAAGTGTCTATAAGGGGCGGGGACACTGAAGCTTTCTTT. V is TRBV4-1 and J is TRBJ1-1, with D possibly being TRBD1 (5 bases). The germline V gene encodes CDR1 MGHRA and CDR2 YSYEKL. Trimming took 1 base from V and 3 from J, leaving 18 bases between them. The CDR3 loop spans 17 amino acids.

This clone is a singleton in its sample. The genes are TRBV9 and TRBJ2-3; tentative D call: TRBD2 (5 bases). Per germline, CDR1 SGDLS and CDR2 YYNGEE. This CDR3 region has 16 residues. Trimming cost V 3 bases and J 0 bases, with 14 bases left between them. This CDR3 reads CASSGGLDRSTDTQYF. The DNA for the CDR3 is TGTGCCAGCAGCGGAGGACTGGACCGCAGCACAGATACGCAGTATTTT.

CDR3 coding DNA: TGTGCCAGCAGTCGAACTACAGGGGTCAATGAGCAGTTCTTC. Its protein is CASSRTTGVNEQFF. The V call is TRBV6-2 or TRBV6-3, the J call TRBJ2-1; 7 positions agree with TRBD1. V trimming: 5 bases; J trimming: 6 bases; junction bases outside the gene matches: 7. Germline loops: CDR1 MNHEY, CDR2 SVGEGT. This CDR3 spans 14 amino acids.